Shown below are 23 T cell receptor beta chains from a single sample sequenced in a study of cytomegalovirus exposure and HLA in healthy donors. Data came from immunoSEQ multiplex PCR; TCRdb stores just in-frame clones and leaves some out. This sample carries 200,000 or so clones, around 84% of them seen once, and the ten largest clones take less than 9%. Sequencing input: PBMCs. These receptors all stem from a man in his late teens or twenties in good health and CMV-seropositive.

The chain combines TRBV5-6 with TRBJ2-3; TRBD1 matches at 9 bases. Trimming cost V 0 bases and J 3 bases; bases outside gene matches: 5. The CDR3 contains 16 residues. The germline V gene encodes CDR1 SGHDT and CDR2 YYEEEE. The CDR3 region has the DNA TGTGCCAGCAGCTTGGCCAGAGGACAGGGGACAGATACGCAGTATTTT. Encoded protein: CASSLARGQGTDTQYF.

The chain employs TRBV4-1 and TRBJ2-7; 11 bases align to TRBD1. Germline assignment: CDR1 MGHRA and CDR2 YSYEKL. Trimming at V came to 3 bases and at J to 0 bases, leaving 4 bases not matched to a gene. The CDR3 is made up of 16 amino acids. The CDR3: CASSQTGTGGSYEQYF. The CDR3, as DNA: TGCGCCAGCAGCCAGACCGGGACAGGGGGCTCCTACGAGCAGTACTTC.

The chain carries TRBV15 and TRBJ2-7, with D perhaps matching TRBD1 (6 bases). This CDR3 comprises 13 residues. The V end lost 3 bases, the J end lost 0 bases, and 6 bases lay between the germline ends. Germline V gives CDR1 LNHNV, CDR2 YYDKDF (reference sequence). CDR3 loop: CATSRGASYEQYF. The CDR3 DNA follows: TGTGCCACCAGCAGGGGGGCCTCCTACGAGCAGTACTTC.

This chain uses TRBV7-6 with TRBJ2-7; 16 bases map to TRBD2. Germline-derived CDR1 and CDR2 are SGHVS and FNYEAQ. The CDR3 is made up of 20 amino acids. V lost 3 bases, J lost 6 bases, and 17 bases stayed unmatched. Here the CDR3 DNA reads TGTGCCAGCAGCTTCCAACCGGGACTAGCGGGAGGGCCCTCTAACCCCGAGCAGTACTTC. Translating it yields CASSFQPGLAGGPSNPEQYF.

The CDR3 sequence is CASSFWLAGDNEQFF. The CDR3 region has the DNA TGTGCCAGCAGTTTTTGGCTAGCGGGAGACAATGAGCAGTTCTTC. This chain joins TRBV28 and TRBJ2-1; 10 bases are a match to TRBD2. The junction had 4 bases not matched to a gene; V was cut back by 3 bases and J by 5 bases. The CDR3 has 15 residues. Germline-derived CDR1 and CDR2 are MDHEN and SYDVKM.

The DNA for the CDR3 is TGTGCCAGCAGCCGCCGGGACACCTACGAGCAGTACTTC. Its protein product is CASSRRDTYEQYF. V is TRBV7-9 and J is TRBJ2-7, with D maybe TRBD1 (6 bases). V was clipped by 5 bases and J by 2 bases, with 10 bases between them. Germline V gene data show CDR1 as SEHNR and CDR2 as FQNEAQ (reference sequence). The CDR3 spans 13 residues.

V usage is TRBV7-8 and J usage is TRBJ2-3, with D unclear. The CDR3 is 15 residues long. Germline V gene sequence: CDR1 SGHVS, CDR2 FQNEAQ. Deletions cut 5 bases from V and 1 base from J, with 13 bases between. Written as DNA, the CDR3 is TGTGCCAGCAGCCCCTCCGGGTTCGGCACAGATACGCAGTATTTT. Amino acid sequence: CASSPSGFGTDTQYF. Looking up the rest from reference TRBV7-8 and TRBJ2-3 gives the full variable domain: GAGVSQSPRYKVAKRGQDVALRCDPISGHVSLFWYQQALGQGPEFLTYFQNEAQLDKSGLPSDRFFAERPEGSVSTLKIQRTQQEDSAVYLCASSPSGFGTDTQYFGPGTRLTVL.

The CDR3 DNA reads TGTGCCTCACGGGCCCGCGGGGACACCGGGGAGCTGTTTTTT. Residues: CASRARGDTGELFF. The rearrangement links TRBV2 to TRBJ2-2, with a tentative D call TRBD2 (6 bases). Per germline, CDR1 SNHLY and CDR2 FYNNEI. V was shortened by 11 bases and J by 3 bases, with 16 bases between the two germline ends. This CDR3 is built from 14 residues.

The chain joins TRBV12-2 to TRBJ1-2; the table's D gene call, TRBD1, was not cross checked with the DNA. TRBV12-2 has pseudogene status. The CDR3 contains 15 residues. The CDR3 sequence is CASRLLRTGGHGYTF. CDR3 coding DNA: TGTGCAAGTCGCTTACTCCGGACAGGGGGACATGGCTACACCTTC.

The chain joins TRBV4-3 to TRBJ1-2; D not resolved. Trimming took 0 bases from V and 8 from J, leaving 16 bases between them. Germline V CDR1 and CDR2: LGHNA, YSLEER. The CDR3 is 15 residues long. CDR3 DNA sequence: TGCGCCAGCAGCCAAGATCAGGCCGCCCGGGAGGGCTACACCTTC. Encoded protein: CASSQDQAAREGYTF.

The J gene is TRBJ2-3, the V gene TRBV5-5; 10 bases are a match to TRBD2. In germline, CDR1 is SGHKS, CDR2 YYEKEE (reference sequence). The V gene end was trimmed by 0 bases and the J gene end by 0 bases; junction bases not matched to a gene: 4. CDR3 length equals 17 residues. Here the CDR3 reads CASSLAPSGGSTDTQYF. The CDR3 region has the DNA TGTGCCAGCAGCTTGGCGCCTAGCGGGGGTAGCACAGATACGCAGTATTTT.

The rearrangement uses TRBV5-1 and TRBJ1-1, with 10 nucleotides matching TRBD1. V dropped 4 bases and J dropped 5; count of bases not matched to a gene: 5. The CDR3 has 14 amino acids. Germline V gene sequence: CDR1 SGHRS, CDR2 YFSETQ. The CDR3 DNA follows: TGCGCCAGCAGCCCGAGACAGGGGGCTACTGAAGCTTTCTTT. It encodes CASSPRQGATEAFF.

This clone was counted between two and nine times. The chain combines TRBV6-1 with TRBJ2-7, with D possibly being TRBD1 (6 bases). The CDR3 is 12 residues long. Trimming removed 8 bases from V and 4 bases from J, with 12 bases in between. Germline CDR1 reads MNHNS; CDR2 reads SASEGT. The CDR3 reads CASGTTGYEQYF. The CDR3, as DNA: TGTGCCAGCGGGACAACCGGTTACGAGCAGTACTTC.

The chain uses TRBV2 and TRBJ1-2, with D perhaps TRBD1 (5 bases). V was trimmed by 7 bases and J by 6 bases, leaving 18 bases between them. Germline-derived CDR1 and CDR2 are SNHLY and FYNNEI. The CDR3 runs 14 residues. The CDR3 is CASTLFGASDGYTF. The DNA of the CDR3 is TGTGCCAGCACCTTATTTGGGGCTTCTGATGGCTACACCTTC.

The chain combines TRBV27 with TRBJ2-7, with D possibly TRBD2 on 5 matching bases. From germline, CDR1 is MNHEY and CDR2 SMNVEV (reference sequence). The germline V and J ends were trimmed by 0 bases and 0 bases, with 9 bases remaining between them. This CDR3 is built from 15 residues. CDR3 protein: CASSLSREISYEQYF. CDR3 sequence (DNA): TGTGCCAGCAGTTTATCCCGGGAAATCTCCTACGAGCAGTACTTC.

This clone is a singleton in its sample. The V and J genes are TRBV25-1 and TRBJ2-3, with D unclear. There are 11 residues in the CDR3. CDR1 and CDR2 (germline): MGHDK, SYGVNS. V lost 4 bases, J lost 5 bases, and 4 bases lay in between. Here the CDR3 reads CASSALDTQYF. CDR3 bases: TGTGCCAGCAGTGCCCTAGATACGCAGTATTTT.

This rearrangement joins TRBV6-5 to TRBJ1-5; 8 bases fit TRBD1. The CDR3 contains 15 residues. Per germline, CDR1 MNHEY and CDR2 SVGAGI. Losses at the gene ends were 2 bases for V and 4 bases for J; bases not matched to a gene: 4. The CDR3 reads CASSYGQGPNQPQHF. DNA for the CDR3: TGTGCCAGCAGTTACGGACAGGGACCTAATCAGCCCCAGCATTTT.

This chain connects TRBV5-4 to TRBJ2-7, with 9 positions matching TRBD1. The V gene's germline CDR1 is SGHNT and CDR2 YYREEE (reference sequence). V was clipped by 0 bases and J by 3 bases; unmatched bases: 7. This CDR3 is 16 amino acids long. The chain's CDR3 is CASSLGAPGQGYEQYF. The CDR3 bases are TGTGCCAGCAGCTTGGGGGCCCCGGGACAGGGCTACGAGCAGTACTTC.

The CDR3 DNA sequence: TGTGCCAGTAGTATCTGGGGAGTACAGCCCCAGCATTTT. It is translated as CASSIWGVQPQHF. This sequence joins TRBV19 and TRBJ1-5; D is ambiguous. CDR3 size: 13 residues. Deletions cut 3 bases from V and 7 bases from J, with 10 bases between. Germline loops: CDR1 LNHDA, CDR2 SQIVND (reference sequence).

The rearrangement uses TRBV29-1 and TRBJ2-5; TRBD2 aligns across 7 bases. The V segment lost 6 bases and the J segment 5 bases; nucleotides outside the gene matches: 6. CDR1 is SQVTM and CDR2 is ANQGSEA in the germline V gene. The CDR3 totals 12 residues. CDR3 residues: CSVTSSRETQYF. CDR3 sequence (DNA): TGCAGCGTGACTAGCTCCCGGGAGACCCAGTACTTC.

The chain employs TRBV2 and TRBJ2-1; TRBD2 aligns across 8 bases. Germline V CDR1 and CDR2: SNHLY, FYNNEI. The ends lost 9 bases at V and 2 bases at J; junction bases unmatched: 9. The CDR3 sequence is 15 residues long. This chain's CDR3 is CARARGGAPYNEQFF. The DNA for the CDR3 is TGTGCCAGGGCCCGGGGGGGGGCGCCCTACAATGAGCAGTTCTTC.

The chain uses TRBV2 and TRBJ2-2, with 7 bases lining up with TRBD1. J gave up 0 bases and V 10 bases, and 8 bases lay outside the gene matches. CDR1 and CDR2 (germline): SNHLY, FYNNEI. There are 15 residues in the CDR3. The CDR3 nucleotides read TGTGCCAACCTGAGGACAGGTGCGAACACCGGGGAGCTGTTTTTT. As protein: CANLRTGANTGELFF.

The table lists this clone with a few counts. The chain employs TRBV27 and TRBJ2-2; 10 nucleotides match TRBD2. The V gene end was trimmed by 6 bases and the J gene end by 4 bases; junction bases not matched to a gene: 5. The CDR3 has 15 residues. Germline values: CDR1 MNHEY, CDR2 SMNVEV (reference sequence). CDR3 bases: TGTGCCAGCAGCACAAAGCGGGAGGGCACCGGGGAGCTGTTTTTT. This sequence encodes CASSTKREGTGELFF.